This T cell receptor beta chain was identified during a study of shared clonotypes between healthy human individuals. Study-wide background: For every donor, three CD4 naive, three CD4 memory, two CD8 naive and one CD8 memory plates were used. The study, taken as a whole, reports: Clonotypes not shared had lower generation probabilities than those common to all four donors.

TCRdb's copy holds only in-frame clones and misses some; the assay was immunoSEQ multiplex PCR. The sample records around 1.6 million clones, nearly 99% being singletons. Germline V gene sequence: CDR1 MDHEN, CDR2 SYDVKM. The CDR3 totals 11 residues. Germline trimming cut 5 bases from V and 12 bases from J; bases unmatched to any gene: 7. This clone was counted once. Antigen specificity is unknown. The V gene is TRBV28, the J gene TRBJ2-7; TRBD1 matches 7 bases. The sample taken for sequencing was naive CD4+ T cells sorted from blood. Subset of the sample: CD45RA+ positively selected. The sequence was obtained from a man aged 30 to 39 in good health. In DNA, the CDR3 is TGTGCCAGCAGTCAACCGGGACAGTGGTACTTC. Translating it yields CASSQPGQWYF.